A single sample gave rise to the 17 T cell receptor beta chains below, sequenced in a study of blood T cell repertoires in COVID-19. Profiling relied on immunoSEQ multiplex PCR, and the TCRdb table lists in-frame clones only, not all of them. The data show fewer than 300,000 clones, about nine tenths seen once. Material for sequencing was peripheral blood. The source is a man aged 35-49 years who had recovered from COVID-19.

This clone has just a few counts. The chain joins TRBV7-9 to TRBJ2-7, with a weak D call TRBD1 (5 bases). Germline CDR1 SEHNR, CDR2 FQNEAQ (reference sequence). The V end lost 6 bases, the J end lost 3 bases, and 21 bases lay between the germline ends. The CDR3 contains 16 residues. The CDR3 DNA follows: TGTGCCAGCAGGGGCCTTACAGGCAAGCCCCACTACGAGCAGTACTTC. Residues: CASRGLTGKPHYEQYF.

This clone was detected a few times. The chain recombines TRBV7-2 with TRBJ2-3; maybe TRBD2 (5 bases). Trimming stripped 7 bases from V and 4 bases from J, with 12 bases between. Germline lookup yields CDR1 SGHTA and CDR2 FQGNSA. The CDR3 extends over 13 amino acids. In DNA form, the CDR3 reads TGTGCCAGCACTGAGCGGTGGGCAGATACGCAGTATTTT. This codes for CASTERWADTQYF.

This clone is a singleton in its sample. The V gene is TRBV9, the J gene TRBJ2-7; TRBD1 might be the D (6 bases). Germline CDR1 is SGDLS and CDR2 is YYNGEE. The CDR3 totals 14 residues. V was cut by 0 bases and J by 4 bases, with 11 bases left in between. The DNA for the CDR3 is TGTGCCAGCAGCGTAGGCGACAGGAAATACGAGCAGTACTTC. Its translation is CASSVGDRKYEQYF.

This chain connects TRBV29-1 to TRBJ2-4; D not certain. The CDR3 sequence is 12 residues long. V gave up 5 bases and J gave up 0 bases, with 5 bases separating them. Germline V gene lookup returns CDR1 SQVTM and CDR2 ANQGSEA. The CDR3 nucleotides read TGCAGCGTTCTACTAGCCAAAAACATTCAGTACTTC. This encodes CSVLLAKNIQYF. Looking up the rest from reference TRBV29-1 and TRBJ2-4 gives the full variable domain: SAVISQKPSRDICQRGTSLTIQCQVDSQVTMMFWYRQQPGQSLTLIATANQGSEATYESGFVIDKFPISRPNLTFSTLTVSNMSPEDSSIYLCSVLLAKNIQYFGAGTRLSVL.

The chain combines TRBV10-3 with TRBJ2-3, with 10 bases identical to TRBD2. CDR1 and CDR2 from the germline V gene are ENHRY and SYGVKD. This CDR3 has 15 residues. The V and J ends lost 6 bases and 6 bases, in that order; junction bases with no gene match: 9. Here the CDR3 DNA reads TGTGCCATCAGGTCGGAGCGGGAGGGTACCGATACGCAGTATTTT. It encodes CAIRSEREGTDTQYF.

The genes are TRBV6-5 and TRBJ1-2; D gene uncertain. CDR3 size: 13 residues. The germline V gene has CDR1 MNHEY and CDR2 SVGAGI. V was shortened by 6 bases and J by 1 base, with 9 bases between the two germline ends. CDR3 protein: CASSRDINYGYTF. In DNA form, the CDR3 reads TGTGCCAGCAGCCGTGACATTAACTATGGCTACACCTTC.

The gene calls are TRBV21-1 and TRBJ1-1; the DNA was not used to check the table's D call, TRBD1. TRBV21-1 is designated a pseudogene. The CDR3 has 15 residues. The CDR3 region is CASFPGQGNDAEAFF. In DNA form, the CDR3 reads TGTGCCAGTTTCCCGGGACAGGGGAATGACGCTGAAGCTTTCTTT.

This chain links TRBV21-1 with TRBJ1-5; TRBD1 is the table's D call, not checked against the DNA. TRBV21-1 is annotated as a pseudogene. CDR3 size: 17 residues. CDR3 in amino acids: CATDGTGNPYSNQPQHF. The DNA of the CDR3 is TGTGCCACCGACGGGACAGGCAACCCTTATAGCAATCAGCCCCAGCATTTT.

The rearrangement uses TRBV7-2 and TRBJ2-1, with TRBD1 matching 10 bases. The germline V gene has CDR1 SGHTA and CDR2 FQGNSA. J was trimmed by 9 bases and V by 0 bases; bases with no gene match: 2. This CDR3 comprises 14 residues. Here the CDR3 DNA reads TGTGCCAGCAGCTTAGCGAGACAGGGGGCTGAGCAGTTCTTC. Protein: CASSLARQGAEQFF.

The V and J genes are TRBV5-1 and TRBJ2-1, with TRBD1 identical over 7 bases. Looked up from germline, CDR1 is SGHRS and CDR2 is YFSETQ. The trim removed 1 base at V and 6 bases at J, leaving 4 bases unmatched. CDR3 size: 14 residues. CDR3 protein: CASSLSQGFNEQFF. CDR3 DNA sequence: TGCGCCAGCAGCTTGTCACAGGGGTTCAATGAGCAGTTCTTC.

This chain links TRBV2 with TRBJ2-1; 10 bases line up with TRBD2. V lost 2 bases and J lost 4; bases outside the gene matches: 11. CDR1 and CDR2 (germline): SNHLY, FYNNEI. This CDR3 is built from 18 residues. CDR3 in DNA: TGTGCCAGCAGTGAAACATGGCGGGCTAGCGGGGGATACAATGAGCAGTTCTTC. Amino acid sequence: CASSETWRASGGYNEQFF.

This chain uses TRBV27 with TRBJ2-1; D may be TRBD2 (5 bases). V gave up 2 bases and J gave up 4 bases, with 15 bases separating them. The germline CDR1 and CDR2 sequences are MNHEY and SMNVEV (reference sequence). The CDR3 sequence is 16 residues long. CDR3 nucleotides: TGTGCCAGCAGTTTAGAGCGGCCAATTGGTTACAATGAGCAGTTCTTC. Translated: CASSLERPIGYNEQFF.

The CDR3 is CASSYSTLLTSGNTIYF. As DNA, the CDR3 is TGTGCCAGCAGTTACTCGACTCTGCTGACCTCTGGAAACACCATATATTTT. The chain uses TRBV6-2 or TRBV6-3 and TRBJ1-3; no clear D gene. This CDR3 has 17 amino acids. The V gene's germline CDR1 is MNHEY and CDR2 SVGEGT. V gave up 0 bases and J gave up 0 bases, with 12 bases separating them.

This sequence joins TRBV5-1 and TRBJ2-7, with D possibly matching TRBD1 (6 bases). The CDR3 loop spans 14 amino acids. Germline loops: CDR1 SGHRS, CDR2 YFSETQ. The V end was cut by 4 bases, the J end by 2 bases, with 13 bases between. The CDR3 sequence is CASSGGQLTYEQYF. The DNA of the CDR3 is TGCGCCAGCAGCGGTGGACAGTTAACCTACGAGCAGTACTTC. The variable domain in full, completed from reference TRBV5-1 and TRBJ2-7, reads KAGVTQTPRYLIKTRGQQVTLSCSPISGHRSVSWYQQTPGQGLQFLFEYFSETQRNKGNFPGRFSGRQFSNSRSEMNVSTLELGDSALYLCASSGGQLTYEQYFGPGTRLTVT.

The gene calls are TRBV6-1 and TRBJ2-3; D perhaps matches TRBD2 (5 bases). This CDR3 has 15 residues. Germline CDR1 is MNHNS and CDR2 is SASEGT. V was clipped by 7 bases and J by 3 bases, with 17 bases between them. The CDR3 coding sequence is TGTGCCAGCACCAAACGGGTCCGGGGTACAGATACGCAGTATTTT. Encoded protein: CASTKRVRGTDTQYF.

This chain connects TRBV15 to TRBJ2-7; 7 nucleotides align to TRBD1. Germline V lookup: CDR1 LNHNV, CDR2 YYDKDF (reference sequence). CDR3 length equals 15 residues. The V and J ends lost 5 bases and 2 bases, in that order; junction bases with no gene match: 9. In nucleotides, the CDR3 is TGTGCCACCAGCCTACAAACAGGGGCGACCTACGAGCAGTACTTC. Protein product: CATSLQTGATYEQYF.

The rearrangement links TRBV29-1 to TRBJ1-1; 9 nucleotides align to TRBD1. Germline assignment: CDR1 SQVTM and CDR2 ANQGSEA. The J segment lost 2 bases and the V segment lost 6 bases, leaving 4 bases of the junction unmatched. This CDR3 comprises 13 residues. CDR3 sequence (DNA): TGCAGCGTCTGGACAGGGGCAAACACTGAAGCTTTCTTT. Translating it yields CSVWTGANTEAFF.